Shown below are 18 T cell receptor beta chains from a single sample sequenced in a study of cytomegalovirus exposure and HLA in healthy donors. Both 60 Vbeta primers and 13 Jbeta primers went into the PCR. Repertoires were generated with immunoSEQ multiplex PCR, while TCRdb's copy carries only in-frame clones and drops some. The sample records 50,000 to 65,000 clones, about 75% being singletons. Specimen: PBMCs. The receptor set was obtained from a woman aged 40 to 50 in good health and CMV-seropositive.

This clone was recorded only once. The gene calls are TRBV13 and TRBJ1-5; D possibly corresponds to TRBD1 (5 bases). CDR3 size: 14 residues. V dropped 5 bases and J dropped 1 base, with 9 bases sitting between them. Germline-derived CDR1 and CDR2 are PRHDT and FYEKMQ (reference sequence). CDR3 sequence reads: CASSPRGSNQPQHF. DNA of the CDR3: TGTGCCAGCAGCCCTCGGGGGAGCAATCAGCCCCAGCATTTT.

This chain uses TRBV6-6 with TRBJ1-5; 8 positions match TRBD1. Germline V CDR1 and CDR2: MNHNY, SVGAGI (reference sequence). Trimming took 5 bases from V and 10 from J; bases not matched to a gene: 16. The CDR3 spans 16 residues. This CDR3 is CASSSGQGDRYSPQHF. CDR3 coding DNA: TGTGCCAGCAGTAGCGGACAGGGCGATCGGTACAGTCCCCAGCATTTT.

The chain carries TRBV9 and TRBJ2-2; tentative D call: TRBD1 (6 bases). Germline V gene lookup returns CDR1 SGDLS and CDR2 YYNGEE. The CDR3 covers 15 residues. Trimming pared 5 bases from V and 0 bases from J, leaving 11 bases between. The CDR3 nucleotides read TGTGCCAGCAGTGCGACAGGCGCGAACACCGGGGAGCTGTTTTTT. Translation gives CASSATGANTGELFF. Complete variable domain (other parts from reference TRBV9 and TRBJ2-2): DSGVTQTPKHLITATGQRVTLRCSPRSGDLSVYWYQQSLDQGLQFLIQYYNGEERAKGNILERFSAQQFPDLHSELNLSSLELGDSALYFCASSATGANTGELFFGEGSRLTVL.

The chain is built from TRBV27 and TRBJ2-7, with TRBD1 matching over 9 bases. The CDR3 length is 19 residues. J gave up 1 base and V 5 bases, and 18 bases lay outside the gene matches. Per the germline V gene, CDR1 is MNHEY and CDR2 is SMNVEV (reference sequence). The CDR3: CASSRLSWTGDSISYEQYF. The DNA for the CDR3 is TGTGCCAGCAGTCGGCTGAGTTGGACAGGGGACTCTATTTCCTACGAGCAGTACTTC.

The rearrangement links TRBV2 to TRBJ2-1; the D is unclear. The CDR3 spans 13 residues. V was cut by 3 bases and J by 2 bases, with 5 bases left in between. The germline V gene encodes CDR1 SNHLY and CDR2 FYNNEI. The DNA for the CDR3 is TGTGCCAGCAGTGACTACCCCTACAATGAGCAGTTCTTC. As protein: CASSDYPYNEQFF.

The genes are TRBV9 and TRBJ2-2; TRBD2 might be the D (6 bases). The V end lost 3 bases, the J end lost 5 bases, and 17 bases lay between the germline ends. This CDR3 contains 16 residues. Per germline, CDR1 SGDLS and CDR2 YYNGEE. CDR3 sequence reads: CASSDRGGALTGELFF. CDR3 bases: TGTGCCAGCAGCGATAGGGGAGGTGCCCTAACCGGGGAGCTGTTTTTT.

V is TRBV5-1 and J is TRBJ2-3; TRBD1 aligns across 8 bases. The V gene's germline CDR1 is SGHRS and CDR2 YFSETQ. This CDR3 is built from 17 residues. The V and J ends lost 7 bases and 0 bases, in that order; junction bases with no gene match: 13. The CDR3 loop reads CASHQYRTGSSTDTQYF. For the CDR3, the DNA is TGCGCCAGCCATCAATACCGGACAGGGTCTAGCACAGATACGCAGTATTTT.

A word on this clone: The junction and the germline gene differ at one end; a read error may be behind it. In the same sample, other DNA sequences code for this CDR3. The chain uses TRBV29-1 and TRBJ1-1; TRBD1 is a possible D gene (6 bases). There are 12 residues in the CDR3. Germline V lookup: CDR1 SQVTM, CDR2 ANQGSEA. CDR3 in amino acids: CSIWTVGVEAFF. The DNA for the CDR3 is TGCAGCATCTGGACAGTTGGGGTTGAAGCCTTCTTT.

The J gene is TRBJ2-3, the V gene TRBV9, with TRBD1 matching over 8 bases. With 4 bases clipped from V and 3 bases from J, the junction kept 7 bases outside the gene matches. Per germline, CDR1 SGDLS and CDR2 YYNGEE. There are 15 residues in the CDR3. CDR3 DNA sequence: TGTGCCAGCAGCTCCCCACAGGGGGAGACAGATACGCAGTATTTT. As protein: CASSSPQGETDTQYF.

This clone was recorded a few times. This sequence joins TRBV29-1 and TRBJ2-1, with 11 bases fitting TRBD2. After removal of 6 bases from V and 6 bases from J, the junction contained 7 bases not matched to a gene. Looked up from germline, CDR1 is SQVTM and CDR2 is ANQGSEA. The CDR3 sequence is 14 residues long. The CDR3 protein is CSVTTSGGINEQFF. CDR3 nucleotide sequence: TGCAGCGTCACCACTAGCGGGGGTATCAATGAGCAGTTCTTC.

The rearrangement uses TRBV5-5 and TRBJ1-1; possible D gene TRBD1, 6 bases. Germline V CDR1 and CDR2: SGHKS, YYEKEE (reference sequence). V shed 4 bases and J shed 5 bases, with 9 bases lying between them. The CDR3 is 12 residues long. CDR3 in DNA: TGTGCCAGCAGCACCGGACAGACTGAAGCTTTCTTT. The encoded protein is CASSTGQTEAFF.

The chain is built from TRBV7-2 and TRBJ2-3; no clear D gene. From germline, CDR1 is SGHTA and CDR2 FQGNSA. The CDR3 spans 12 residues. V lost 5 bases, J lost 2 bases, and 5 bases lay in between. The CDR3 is CASSPTTDTQYF. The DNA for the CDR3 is TGTGCCAGCAGCCCTACCACAGATACGCAGTATTTT.

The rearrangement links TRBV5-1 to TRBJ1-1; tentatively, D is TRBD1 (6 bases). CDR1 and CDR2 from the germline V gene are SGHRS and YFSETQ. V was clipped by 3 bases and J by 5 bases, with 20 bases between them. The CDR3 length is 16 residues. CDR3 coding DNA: TGCGCCAGCAGCTCCCAGGGGTCCTTAGGCGTTACTGAAGCTTTCTTT. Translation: CASSSQGSLGVTEAFF.

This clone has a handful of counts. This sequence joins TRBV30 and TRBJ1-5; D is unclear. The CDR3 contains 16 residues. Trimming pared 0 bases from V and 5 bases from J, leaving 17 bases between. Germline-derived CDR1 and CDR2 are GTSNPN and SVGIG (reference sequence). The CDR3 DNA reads TGTGCCTGGAGTGTTGGTGGGCCTAACACCTATCAGCCCCAGCATTTT. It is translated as CAWSVGGPNTYQPQHF. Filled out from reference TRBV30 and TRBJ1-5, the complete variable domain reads SQTIHQWPATLVQPVGSPLSLECTVEGTSNPNLYWYRQAAGRGLQLLFYSVGIGQISSEVPQNLSASRPQDRQFILSSKKLLLSDSGFYLCAWSVGGPNTYQPQHFGDGTRLSIL.

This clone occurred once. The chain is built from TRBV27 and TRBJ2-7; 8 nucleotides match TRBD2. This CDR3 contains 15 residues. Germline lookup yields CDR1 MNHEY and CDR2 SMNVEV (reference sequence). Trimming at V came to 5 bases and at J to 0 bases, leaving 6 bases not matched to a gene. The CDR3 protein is CASSRPTSVSYEQYF. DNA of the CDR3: TGTGCCAGCAGTCGTCCGACTAGCGTCTCCTACGAGCAGTACTTC.

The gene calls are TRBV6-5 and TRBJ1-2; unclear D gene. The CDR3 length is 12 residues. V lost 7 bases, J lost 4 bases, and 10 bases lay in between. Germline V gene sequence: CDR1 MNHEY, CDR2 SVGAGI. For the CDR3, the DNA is TGTGCCAGCAAAGGAGATAGCTATGGCTACACCTTC. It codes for CASKGDSYGYTF.

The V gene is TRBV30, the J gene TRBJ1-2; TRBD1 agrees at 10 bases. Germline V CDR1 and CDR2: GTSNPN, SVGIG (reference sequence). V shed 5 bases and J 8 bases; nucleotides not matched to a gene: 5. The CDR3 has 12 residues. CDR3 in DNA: TGTGCCTGGGGGGACAGGGGCAGAGGCTACACCTTC. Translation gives CAWGDRGRGYTF.

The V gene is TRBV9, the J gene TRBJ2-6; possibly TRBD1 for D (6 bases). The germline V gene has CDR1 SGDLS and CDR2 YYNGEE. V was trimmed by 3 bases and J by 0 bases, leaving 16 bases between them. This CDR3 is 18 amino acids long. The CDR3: CASSAPVGHRSGANVLTF. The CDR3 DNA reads TGTGCCAGCAGCGCTCCAGTGGGACACCGCTCTGGGGCCAACGTCCTGACTTTC. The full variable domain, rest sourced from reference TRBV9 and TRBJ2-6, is DSGVTQTPKHLITATGQRVTLRCSPRSGDLSVYWYQQSLDQGLQFLIQYYNGEERAKGNILERFSAQQFPDLHSELNLSSLELGDSALYFCASSAPVGHRSGANVLTFGAGSRLTVL.